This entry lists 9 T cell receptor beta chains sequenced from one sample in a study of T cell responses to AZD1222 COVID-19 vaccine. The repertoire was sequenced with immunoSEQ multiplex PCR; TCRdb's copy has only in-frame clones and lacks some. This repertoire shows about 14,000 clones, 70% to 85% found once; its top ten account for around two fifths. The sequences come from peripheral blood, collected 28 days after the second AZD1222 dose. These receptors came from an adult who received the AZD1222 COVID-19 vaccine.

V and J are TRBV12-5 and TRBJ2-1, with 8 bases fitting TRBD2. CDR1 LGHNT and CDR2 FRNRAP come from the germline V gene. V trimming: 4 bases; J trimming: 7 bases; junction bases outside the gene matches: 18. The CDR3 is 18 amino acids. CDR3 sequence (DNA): TGTGCTAGTGGTTCCCAGCCTGTCCCGCGGGGGGCCCTGAATGAGCAGTTCTTC. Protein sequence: CASGSQPVPRGALNEQFF. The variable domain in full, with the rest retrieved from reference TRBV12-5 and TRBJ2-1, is DARVTQTPRHKVTEMGQEVTMRCQPILGHNTVFWYRQTMMQGLELLAYFRNRAPLDDSGMPKDRFSAEMPDATLATLKIQPSEPRDSAVYFCASGSQPVPRGALNEQFFGPGTRLTVL.

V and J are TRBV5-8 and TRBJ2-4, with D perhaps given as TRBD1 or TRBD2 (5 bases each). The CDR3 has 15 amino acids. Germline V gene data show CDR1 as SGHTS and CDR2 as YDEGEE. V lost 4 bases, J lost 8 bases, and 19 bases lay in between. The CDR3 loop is CASSRTLQGVDIQYF. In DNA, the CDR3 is TGTGCCAGCAGCCGGACCCTCCAGGGAGTGGACATTCAGTACTTC.

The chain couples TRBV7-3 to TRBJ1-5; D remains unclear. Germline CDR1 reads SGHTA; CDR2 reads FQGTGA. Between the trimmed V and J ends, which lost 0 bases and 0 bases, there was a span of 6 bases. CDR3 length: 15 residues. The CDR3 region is CASSLTGNSNQPQHF. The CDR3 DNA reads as TGTGCCAGCAGCTTAACGGGGAATAGCAATCAGCCCCAGCATTTT.

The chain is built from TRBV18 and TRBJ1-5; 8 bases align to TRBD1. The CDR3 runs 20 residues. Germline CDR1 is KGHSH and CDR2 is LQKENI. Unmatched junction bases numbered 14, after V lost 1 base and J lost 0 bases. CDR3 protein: CASSPRGSRGLPDSNQPQHF. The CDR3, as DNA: TGTGCCAGCTCACCACGGGGCAGCAGGGGGCTCCCGGATAGCAATCAGCCCCAGCATTTT.

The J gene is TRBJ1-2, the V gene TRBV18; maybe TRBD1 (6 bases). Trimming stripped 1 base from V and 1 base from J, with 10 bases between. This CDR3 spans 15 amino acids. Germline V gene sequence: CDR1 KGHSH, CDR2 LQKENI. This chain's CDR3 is CASSPLQDSNYGYTF. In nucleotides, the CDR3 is TGTGCCAGCTCACCACTCCAGGACAGTAACTATGGCTACACCTTC.

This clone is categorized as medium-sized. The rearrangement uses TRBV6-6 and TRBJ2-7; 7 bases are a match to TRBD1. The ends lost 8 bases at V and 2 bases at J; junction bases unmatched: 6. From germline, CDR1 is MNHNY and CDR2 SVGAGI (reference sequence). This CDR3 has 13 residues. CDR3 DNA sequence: TGTGCCAGCGAGGGACAGAAGACCTACGAGCAGTACTTC. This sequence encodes CASEGQKTYEQYF.

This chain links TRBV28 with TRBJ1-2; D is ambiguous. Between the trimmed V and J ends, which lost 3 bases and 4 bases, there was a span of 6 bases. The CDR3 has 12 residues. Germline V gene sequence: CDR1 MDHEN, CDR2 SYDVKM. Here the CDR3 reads CASSLASYGYTF. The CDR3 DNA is TGTGCCAGCAGTTTGGCATCCTATGGCTACACCTTC.

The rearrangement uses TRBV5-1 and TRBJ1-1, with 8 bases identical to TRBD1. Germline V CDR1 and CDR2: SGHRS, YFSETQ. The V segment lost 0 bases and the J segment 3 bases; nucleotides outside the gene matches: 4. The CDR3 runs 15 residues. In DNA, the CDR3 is TGCGCCAGCAGCTTGGGCAGGGGGCTGGACACTGAAGCTTTCTTT. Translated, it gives CASSLGRGLDTEAFF.

The CDR3 region is CASSRNAGADEKLFF. The CDR3 nucleotides read TGTGCCAGCAGCCGGAATGCAGGGGCGGATGAAAAACTGTTTTTT. The chain carries TRBV7-6 and TRBJ1-4, with a weak D call TRBD1 (6 bases). The germline gives CDR1 SGHVS, CDR2 FNYEAQ. The germline V and J ends were trimmed by 5 bases and 6 bases, with 16 bases remaining between them. There are 15 residues in the CDR3.